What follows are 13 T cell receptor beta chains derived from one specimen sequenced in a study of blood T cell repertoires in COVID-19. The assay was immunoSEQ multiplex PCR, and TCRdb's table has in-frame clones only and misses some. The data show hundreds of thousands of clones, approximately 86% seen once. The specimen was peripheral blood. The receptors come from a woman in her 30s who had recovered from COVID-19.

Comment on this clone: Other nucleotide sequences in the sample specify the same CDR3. As DNA, the CDR3 is TGTGCCAGCAGTTTCGGACGGGACTACGAGCAGTACTTC. Translating gives CASSFGRDYEQYF. V usage is TRBV12-3 or TRBV12-4 and J usage is TRBJ2-7, with a tentative D call TRBD2 (5 bases). Between the trimmed V and J ends, which lost 3 bases and 3 bases, there was a span of 9 bases. This CDR3 has 13 residues.

The CDR3 here is CASSSPRRSYEQYF. Written as DNA, the CDR3 is TGTGCCAGCAGCTCCCCCCGGAGGTCCTACGAGCAGTACTTC. V usage is TRBV11-2 and J usage is TRBJ2-7, with D possibly TRBD2 on 5 matching bases. The CDR3 spans 14 residues. V lost 4 bases to trimming and J lost 1 base, with 11 bases between them. Germline CDR1 SGHAT, CDR2 FQNNGV.

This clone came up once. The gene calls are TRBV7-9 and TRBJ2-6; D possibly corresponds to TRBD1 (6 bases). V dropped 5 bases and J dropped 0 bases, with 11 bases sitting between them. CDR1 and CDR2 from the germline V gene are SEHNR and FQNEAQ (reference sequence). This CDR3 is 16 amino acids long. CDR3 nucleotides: TGTGCCAGCAGCGGGACACAAAGCTCTGGGGCCAACGTCCTGACTTTC. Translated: CASSGTQSSGANVLTF.

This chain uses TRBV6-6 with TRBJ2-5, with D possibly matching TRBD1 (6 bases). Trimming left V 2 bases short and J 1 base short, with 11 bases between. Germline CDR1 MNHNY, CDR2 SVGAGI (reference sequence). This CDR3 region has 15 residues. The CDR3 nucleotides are TGTGCCAGCAGTTACCCCAGGGGTCCCCAAGAGACCCAGTACTTC. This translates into CASSYPRGPQETQYF.

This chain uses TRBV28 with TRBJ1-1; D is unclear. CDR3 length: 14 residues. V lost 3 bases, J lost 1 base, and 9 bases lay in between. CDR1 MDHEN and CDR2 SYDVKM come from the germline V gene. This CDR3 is CASSLIQKNTEAFF. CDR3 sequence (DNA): TGTGCCAGCAGTTTGATTCAGAAGAACACTGAAGCTTTCTTT.

CDR3 bases: TGTGCCAGCAGACCTAACCAACAGGGGGGTAACACTGAAGCTTTCTTT. This codes for CASRPNQQGGNTEAFF. The chain employs TRBV21-1 and TRBJ1-1; the table's D gene call, TRBD1, was not cross checked with the DNA. TRBV21-1 is termed a pseudogene. The CDR3 sequence is 16 residues long.

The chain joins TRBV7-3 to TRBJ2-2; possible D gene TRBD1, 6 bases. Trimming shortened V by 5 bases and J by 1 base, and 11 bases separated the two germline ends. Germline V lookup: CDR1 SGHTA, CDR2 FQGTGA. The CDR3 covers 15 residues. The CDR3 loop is CASSADRVNTGELFF. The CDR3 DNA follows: TGTGCCAGCAGCGCGGACAGAGTGAACACCGGGGAGCTGTTTTTT.

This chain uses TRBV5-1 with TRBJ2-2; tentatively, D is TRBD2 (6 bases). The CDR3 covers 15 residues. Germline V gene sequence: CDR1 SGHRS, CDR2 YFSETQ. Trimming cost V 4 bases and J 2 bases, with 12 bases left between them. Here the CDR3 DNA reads TGCGCCAGCAGCCAGGGACTTCTAAACACCGGGGAGCTGTTTTTT. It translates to CASSQGLLNTGELFF.

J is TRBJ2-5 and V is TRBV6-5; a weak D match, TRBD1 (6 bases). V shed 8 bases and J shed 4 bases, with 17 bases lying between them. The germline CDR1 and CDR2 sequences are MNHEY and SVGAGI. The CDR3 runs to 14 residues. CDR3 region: CASQFRGQGETQYF. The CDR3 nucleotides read TGTGCCAGCCAGTTCAGGGGTCAGGGAGAGACCCAGTACTTC.

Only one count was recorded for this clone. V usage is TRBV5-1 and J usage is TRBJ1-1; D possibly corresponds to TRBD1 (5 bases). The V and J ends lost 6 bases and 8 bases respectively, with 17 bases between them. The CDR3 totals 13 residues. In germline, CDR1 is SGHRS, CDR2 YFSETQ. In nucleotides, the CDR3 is TGCGCCAGCAATGGGGGGGACGTTCAAGAAGCTTTCTTT. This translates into CASNGGDVQEAFF.

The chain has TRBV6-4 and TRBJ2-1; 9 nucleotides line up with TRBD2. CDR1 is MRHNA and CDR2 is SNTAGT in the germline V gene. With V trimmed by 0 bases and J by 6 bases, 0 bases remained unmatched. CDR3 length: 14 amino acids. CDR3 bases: TGTGCCAGCAGTGACTCGCGGGGGGGCAATGAGCAGTTCTTC. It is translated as CASSDSRGGNEQFF.

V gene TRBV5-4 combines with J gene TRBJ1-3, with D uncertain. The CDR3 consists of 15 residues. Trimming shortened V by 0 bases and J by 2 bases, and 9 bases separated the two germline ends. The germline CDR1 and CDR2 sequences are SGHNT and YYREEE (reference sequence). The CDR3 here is CASSLEPATGNTIYF. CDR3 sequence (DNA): TGTGCCAGCAGCTTGGAGCCTGCCACTGGAAACACCATATATTTT.

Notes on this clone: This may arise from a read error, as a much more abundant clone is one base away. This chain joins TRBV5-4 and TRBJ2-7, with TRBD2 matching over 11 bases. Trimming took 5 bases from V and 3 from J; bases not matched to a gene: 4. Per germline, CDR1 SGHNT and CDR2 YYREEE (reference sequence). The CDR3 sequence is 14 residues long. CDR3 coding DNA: TGTGCCAGCAGTTCCGGGACTAGCGGCTACGAGCAGTACTTC. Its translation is CASSSGTSGYEQYF.